These 19 T cell receptor beta chains share one sample of origin, sequenced in a study of regulatory T cells in long-lasting Graves disease. Arm-PCR of CDR3 regions and iRepertoire HTBI primers were used to build TCR beta libraries. TCRdb processed the multiplex PCR reads anew with MiXCR; each CDR3 protein has one entry. The sample lists some 340,000 distinct CDR3 sequences, roughly 25% occurring once. Documented time point: persistent/refractory GD, antithyroid drugs over 5 years with positive TRAb. Extracted PBMC RNA gave rise to the TCR library. The sequenced sample was peripheral blood mononuclear cells (PBMCs), obtained when the disease was refractory, from a patient treated with antithyroid drugs. These receptors originate from a woman aged 40 to 50 with Graves disease.

In its sample, this clonotype was seen many times. The chain couples TRBV28 to TRBJ2-6, with 9 bases identical to TRBD2. V shed 6 bases, J shed 1 base, and the junction held 7 bases outside the gene matches. The germline gives CDR1 MDHEN, CDR2 SYDVKM. The CDR3 runs to 17 residues. The CDR3 protein is CASSRPGLASGANVLTF. The DNA for the CDR3 is TGTGCCAGCAGCCGCCCGGGACTAGCATCTGGGGCCAACGTCCTGACTTTC.

This chain connects TRBV4-1 to TRBJ2-7; D unclear. V was cut by 1 base and J by 6 bases, with 7 bases left in between. The CDR3 spans 12 residues. Germline CDR1 is MGHRA and CDR2 is YSYEKL. CDR3 nucleotides: TGCGCCAGCAGCCAAGGAGGCCCCGAGCAGTACTTC. Protein product: CASSQGGPEQYF.

V gene TRBV27 combines with J gene TRBJ2-6; D is undetermined. The V end lost 5 bases, the J end lost 0 bases, and 5 bases lay between the germline ends. Germline CDR1 reads MNHEY; CDR2 reads SMNVEV (reference sequence). The CDR3 loop spans 14 amino acids. The chain's CDR3 is CASSIHSGANVLTF. For the CDR3, the DNA is TGTGCCAGCAGTATCCACTCTGGGGCCAACGTCCTGACTTTC. The full variable domain, its missing parts supplied by reference TRBV27 and TRBJ2-6, is EAQVTQNPRYLITVTGKKLTVTCSQNMNHEYMSWYRQDPGLGLRQIYYSMNVEVTDKGDVPEGYKVSRKEKRNFPLILESPSPNQTSLYFCASSIHSGANVLTFGAGSRLTVL.

There are many counts of this clonotype. V gene TRBV6-5 combines with J gene TRBJ1-5, with D possibly matching TRBD1 (5 bases). CDR1 is MNHEY and CDR2 is SVGAGI in the germline V gene. The CDR3 is 15 residues long. Trimming left V 2 bases short and J 6 bases short, with 14 bases between. The CDR3 DNA reads TGTGCCAGCAGTTACCCTGATGGGGACGGTCAGCCCCAGCATTTT. Translated: CASSYPDGDGQPQHF.

This clonotype was seen at least ten times. The V and J genes are TRBV29-1 and TRBJ2-7; D perhaps matches TRBD2 (6 bases). Germline V lookup: CDR1 SQVTM, CDR2 ANQGSEA. The CDR3 is 13 residues long. Trimming removed 7 bases from V and 3 bases from J, with 16 bases in between. The CDR3 here is CSAGTHAGYEQYF. The DNA of the CDR3 is TGCAGCGCTGGGACTCATGCGGGCTACGAGCAGTACTTC.

The chain carries TRBV10-3 and TRBJ1-1, with D hard to call. The CDR3 loop spans 13 amino acids. Between the trimmed V and J ends, which lost 5 bases and 11 bases, there was a span of 18 bases. Germline V gene sequence: CDR1 ENHRY, CDR2 SYGVKD. CDR3 bases: TGTGCCATCAGTAAAGACGCTTCGGTGGGGGCTTTCTTT. Translating gives CAISKDASVGAFF.

The chain joins TRBV10-3 to TRBJ2-7; 7 bases fit TRBD2. Germline V gene data show CDR1 as ENHRY and CDR2 as SYGVKD. The V and J ends lost 10 bases and 5 bases, in that order; junction bases with no gene match: 8. The CDR3 has 12 amino acids. CDR3 nucleotide sequence: TGTGCCACTTGGGGGGGGGACCACGAGCAGTACTTC. Protein product: CATWGGDHEQYF.

The chain links TRBV6-1 to TRBJ2-7; 7 nucleotides match TRBD2. Trimming took 6 bases from V and 3 from J; bases not matched to a gene: 11. Germline V gene data show CDR1 as MNHNS and CDR2 as SASEGT. This CDR3 spans 15 amino acids. DNA of the CDR3: TGTGCCAGCAGCCGTGCGGGAGCCGATAACTACGAGCAGTACTTC. Its protein is CASSRAGADNYEQYF.

V and J are TRBV6-1 and TRBJ1-5; D gene uncertain. Germline CDR1 is MNHNS and CDR2 is SASEGT. The CDR3 runs to 13 residues. V dropped 5 bases and J dropped 5 bases, with 10 bases sitting between them. The CDR3 spells CASSTREDQPQHF. CDR3 bases: TGTGCCAGCAGTACCCGAGAGGATCAGCCCCAGCATTTT.

This chain joins TRBV20-1 and TRBJ1-4, with D perhaps TRBD1 (6 bases). Trimming pared 6 bases from V and 8 bases from J, leaving 19 bases between. The CDR3 has 14 residues. Germline V gene lookup returns CDR1 DFQATT and CDR2 SNEGSKA (reference sequence). For the CDR3, the DNA is TGCAGTGCCCAGGTGGGGGGCATAGGGGAAAAACTGTTTTTT. Residues: CSAQVGGIGEKLFF.

This clonotype was observed many times. The CDR3 spells CASSLPRGSEAFF. The CDR3 nucleotides read TGTGCCAGCAGCTTACCCCGGGGGAGTGAAGCTTTCTTT. The chain carries TRBV7-8 and TRBJ1-1; D possibly corresponds to TRBD1 (5 bases). The CDR3 has 13 amino acids. V was pared by 2 bases and J by 7 bases, with 11 bases between. Looked up from germline, CDR1 is SGHVS and CDR2 is FQNEAQ. The variable domain in full, completed from reference TRBV7-8 and TRBJ1-1, reads GAGVSQSPRYKVAKRGQDVALRCDPISGHVSLFWYQQALGQGPEFLTYFQNEAQLDKSGLPSDRFFAERPEGSVSTLKIQRTQQEDSAVYLCASSLPRGSEAFFGQGTRLTVV.

The table lists this clonotype with many counts. V and J are TRBV28 and TRBJ1-1; a weak D match, TRBD1 (6 bases). V gave up 4 bases and J gave up 3 bases, with 18 bases separating them. The CDR3 has 16 amino acids. CDR1 MDHEN and CDR2 SYDVKM come from the germline V gene. CDR3 nucleotides: TGTGCCAGCAGTTCCCCAGCCGGGACACCTTACACTGAAGCTTTCTTT. Its translation is CASSSPAGTPYTEAFF.

This clonotype has only a few counts. In DNA form, the CDR3 reads TGCGCCAGCAGCAACACAGGGTTGGCCGGGGAGCTGTTTTTT. Translated, it gives CASSNTGLAGELFF. The rearrangement joins TRBV5-1 to TRBJ2-2; perhaps TRBD1 as D (6 bases). V lost 4 bases, J lost 6 bases, and 13 bases lay in between. The CDR3 is made up of 14 amino acids. Germline CDR1 and CDR2: SGHRS and YFSETQ.

The V call is TRBV7-2, the J call TRBJ2-7; 7 bases align to TRBD2. Trimming at V came to 4 bases and at J to 0 bases, leaving 6 bases not matched to a gene. Germline CDR1 is SGHTA and CDR2 is FQGNSA. The CDR3 is 15 residues long. CDR3 residues: CASSSRTRSSYEQYF. The CDR3 DNA reads as TGTGCCAGCAGCTCCCGGACTAGAAGCTCCTACGAGCAGTACTTC.

In its sample, this clonotype was seen many times. The chain joins TRBV6-1 to TRBJ1-4; D is uncertain. The V gene's germline CDR1 is MNHNS and CDR2 SASEGT. V lost 5 bases, J lost 4 bases, and 14 bases lay in between. The CDR3 has 15 residues. This chain's CDR3 is CASSTSGSLNEKLFF. Written as DNA, the CDR3 is TGTGCCAGCAGTACTTCAGGAAGCCTTAATGAAAAACTGTTTTTT.

In this sample, this clonotype turned up many times. V gene TRBV10-3 combines with J gene TRBJ1-2, with no clear D. The CDR3 is made up of 14 amino acids. The germline V gene has CDR1 ENHRY and CDR2 SYGVKD. Between the trimmed V and J ends, which lost 0 bases and 6 bases, there was a span of 11 bases. The DNA for the CDR3 is TGTGCCATCAGTGAGTCCAGCCGCCTGGATGGCTACACCTTC. Protein sequence: CAISESSRLDGYTF.

Many counts were recorded for this clonotype. This chain links TRBV28 with TRBJ1-4; D is ambiguous. The V gene lost 4 bases and the J gene lost 8 bases, with 11 bases spanning the gap. Germline loops: CDR1 MDHEN, CDR2 SYDVKM. This CDR3 is built from 13 residues. CDR3 loop: CASSSPGNEKLFF. CDR3 nucleotides: TGTGCCAGCAGTTCCCCGGGGAACGAAAAACTGTTTTTT.

This clonotype has just a few counts. The V gene is TRBV20-1, the J gene TRBJ1-1; D gene uncertain. Trimming removed 5 bases at V and 2 bases at J, with 12 bases between. The V gene's germline CDR1 is DFQATT and CDR2 SNEGSKA (reference sequence). The CDR3 is 13 amino acids. The CDR3 bases are TGCAGTGCTGGGATTAATTTCAACACTGAAGCTTTCTTT. Protein product: CSAGINFNTEAFF.

Many counts were recorded for this clonotype. This sequence joins TRBV2 and TRBJ2-7; D possibly corresponds to TRBD1 (5 bases). The CDR3 covers 14 residues. Germline V gives CDR1 SNHLY, CDR2 FYNNEI. Trimming cost V 6 bases and J 5 bases, with 17 bases left between them. CDR3 coding DNA: TGTGCCAGCAGAACGACGGTATGGGGCGACGAGCAGTACTTC. Its protein is CASRTTVWGDEQYF. Variable domain in full (rest from reference TRBV2 and TRBJ2-7): EPEVTQTPSHQVTQMGQEVILRCVPISNHLYFYWYRQILGQKVEFLVSFYNNEISEKSEIFDDQFSVERPDGSNFTLKIRSTKLEDSAMYFCASRTTVWGDEQYFGPGTRLTVT.